The T cell receptor (beta chain) described here comes from a study of post-analysis software for immune sequencing data. Notes on the study in general: Multiple sclerosis patients showed significantly lower normalized Chao1 diversity than controls did. Five or six TRBV segments were more frequent in patients than controls; TRBV5-6, TRBV5-1 and TRBV20-1 belonged to this group.

Unique molecular identifiers were carried by the TCR beta cDNA libraries. TCRdb ran MiXCR on the PCR reads and lists one entry per CDR3 protein. The sample lists roughly 600,000 distinct CDR3 sequences, 44% occurring once. This clonotype was observed a handful of times. Its antigen is undetermined. The CDR3 runs to 14 residues. Germline assignment: CDR1 SGHRS and CDR2 YFSETQ. The gene calls are TRBV5-1 and TRBJ2-4, with TRBD2 as a possible D gene (6 bases). The J call may be mistaken, given a closer DNA end match to TRBJ2-7. This TCR was recovered from a girl aged 5-17 years with multiple sclerosis. Specimen: blood. CDR3 bases: TGCGCCAGCAGCCCCAAGGCGGGGACCCACGAGCAGTACTTC. This translates into CASSPKAGTHEQYF.